This T cell receptor beta chain was obtained from a study of cytomegalovirus exposure and HLA in healthy donors. Concerning this clone itself: Its antigen is unknown.

The primer mix had 60 Vbeta and 13 Jbeta primers. As processed by the authors: Around 12 million of about 80 million unique TCR beta chains were shared, per a later count. The protocol was immunoSEQ multiplex PCR, while the TCRdb copy is restricted to in-frame clones and leaves out a portion. V, J and clone size reflect that table, while D and trimming were determined from the DNA. The sample gives roughly 290,000 clones, about 80% of which show up once; about 0.29% is in the top ten. Study observations and caveats: Being indistinguishable, some V segments were excluded, TRBV6-2 and TRBV6-3 among them. Researchers had no immune exposure information except CMV serostatus available.

The CDR3 is made up of 13 amino acids. The germline V and J ends were trimmed by 5 bases and 10 bases, with 17 bases remaining between them. Per the germline V gene, CDR1 is SNHLY and CDR2 is FYNNEI. The sequenced sample was PBMCs. The chain couples TRBV2 to TRBJ1-1; D ambiguous. The TCR was taken from a girl aged 2 to 10 in good health and CMV-seronegative. The DNA for the CDR3 is TGTGCCAGCAGTCCCCGCGGGGATCCCAGAGCTTTCTTT. The encoded protein is CASSPRGDPRAFF.